Presented here are 5 T cell receptor beta chains from one specimen sequenced in a study of blood T cell repertoires in COVID-19. Sequencing used immunoSEQ multiplex PCR; TCRdb keeps in-frame clones, though not all of them. The table has about 250,000 clones, 88% seen once. Sample: peripheral blood. All receptors derive from a woman aged 25 to 39 with COVID-19, enrolled during active disease.

In its sample, this clone was seen a few times. V usage is TRBV6-6 and J usage is TRBJ2-2; perhaps TRBD2 as D (6 bases). The V gene lost 0 bases and the J gene lost 7 bases, with 12 bases spanning the gap. The CDR3 covers 15 residues. Germline CDR1 MNHNY, CDR2 SVGAGI (reference sequence). Here the CDR3 DNA reads TGTGCCAGCAGTTACTCAGTAACGCGGGGCGGGGAGCTGTTTTTT. Its translation is CASSYSVTRGGELFF.

The count of this clone is one. V and J are TRBV4-3 and TRBJ1-1; D may be TRBD1 (5 bases). The germline V and J ends were trimmed by 0 bases and 6 bases, with 17 bases remaining between them. Germline V gives CDR1 LGHNA, CDR2 YSLEER. There are 16 residues in the CDR3. CDR3 sequence reads: CASSQDGRGLRAEAFF. As DNA, the CDR3 is TGCGCCAGCAGCCAAGATGGCCGGGGACTAAGGGCTGAAGCTTTCTTT.

This sequence joins TRBV7-2 and TRBJ2-1, with TRBD1 as a possible D gene (5 bases). Trimming stripped 6 bases from V and 0 bases from J, with 24 bases between. The CDR3 totals 19 residues. The germline CDR1 and CDR2 sequences are SGHTA and FQGNSA. In DNA form, the CDR3 reads TGTGCCAGCAGACCTTCTAGTGGGGCCTCATCAAGCTCCTACAATGAGCAGTTCTTC. This sequence encodes CASRPSSGASSSSYNEQFF.

The J gene is TRBJ1-6, the V gene TRBV11-3; D gene unclear. The germline V gene has CDR1 SGHNT and CDR2 YENEEA. The CDR3 length is 15 residues. Trimming shortened V by 6 bases and J by 6 bases, and 15 bases separated the two germline ends. The CDR3 here is CASSPRRGVNSPLHF. DNA of the CDR3: TGTGCCAGCAGTCCCCGGCGGGGAGTTAATTCACCCCTCCACTTT.

V is TRBV5-5 and J is TRBJ2-3; D is undetermined. The CDR3 runs to 18 residues. V was cut by 3 bases and J by 0 bases, with 20 bases left in between. Per germline, CDR1 SGHKS and CDR2 YYEKEE (reference sequence). CDR3 amino acids: CASSYHGPITSSTDTQYF. The CDR3 DNA is TGTGCCAGCAGCTACCATGGGCCCATCACTTCTAGCACAGATACGCAGTATTTT.